Listed here are 7 T cell receptor beta chains from one sample, sequenced in a study of cytomegalovirus exposure and HLA in healthy donors. PCR employed 60 Vbeta and 13 Jbeta primers. Using immunoSEQ multiplex PCR, the repertoire was profiled, and TCRdb retains in-frame clones only, with some absent. The sample has some 270,000 clones; roughly 80% are singletons. Sequenced sample: PBMCs. These TCRs come from a girl aged 2-10 years in good health and CMV-seronegative.

The chain links TRBV7-9 to TRBJ1-5; D not certain. This CDR3 comprises 14 residues. Germline CDR1 is SEHNR and CDR2 is FQNEAQ (reference sequence). Trimming stripped 1 base from V and 7 bases from J, with 11 bases between. CDR3 region: CASSLGTGEQPQHF. The CDR3 coding sequence is TGTGCCAGCAGCTTAGGGACCGGGGAGCAGCCCCAGCATTTT. Drawing the rest from reference TRBV7-9 and TRBJ1-5, the complete variable domain is DTGVSQNPRHKITKRGQNVTFRCDPISEHNRLYWYRQTLGQGPEFLTYFQNEAQLEKSRLLSDRFSAERPKGSFSTLEIQRTEQGDSAMYLCASSLGTGEQPQHFGDGTRLSIL.

The gene calls are TRBV28 and TRBJ2-1; 8 bases fit TRBD2. The CDR3 loop spans 16 amino acids. Per the germline V gene, CDR1 is MDHEN and CDR2 is SYDVKM. V shed 6 bases, J shed 5 bases, and the junction held 12 bases outside the gene matches. CDR3 nucleotide sequence: TGTGCCAGCAGGTACACCAGCGGGAGATTCAACAATGAGCAGTTCTTC. Its protein is CASRYTSGRFNNEQFF.

This rearrangement joins TRBV5-4 to TRBJ2-7; no firm D call. Per germline, CDR1 SGHNT and CDR2 YYREEE (reference sequence). Trimming left V 10 bases short and J 6 bases short, with 17 bases between. The CDR3 covers 12 residues. CDR3 in amino acids: CASGRWFAEQYF. The CDR3 region has the DNA TGTGCCTCAGGAAGGTGGTTCGCCGAGCAGTACTTC.

The J gene is TRBJ2-1, the V gene TRBV9; D might be TRBD2 (5 bases). Trimming left V 0 bases short and J 5 bases short, with 15 bases between. The CDR3 contains 16 residues. The germline V gene encodes CDR1 SGDLS and CDR2 YYNGEE. The CDR3 spells CASSVERVGWNNEQFF. In DNA, the CDR3 is TGTGCCAGCAGCGTAGAGAGGGTAGGGTGGAACAATGAGCAGTTCTTC.

CDR3 nucleotide sequence: TGTGCCACCAGCTACAGGGGATTTGACTATGGCTACACCTTC. Its translation: CATSYRGFDYGYTF. The chain recombines TRBV15 with TRBJ1-2; 7 nucleotides match TRBD1. Germline loops: CDR1 LNHNV, CDR2 YYDKDF (reference sequence). The CDR3 length is 14 residues. The V and J ends lost 5 bases and 3 bases, in that order; junction bases with no gene match: 6.

The J gene is TRBJ2-1, the V gene TRBV27; 14 bases map to TRBD2. This CDR3 is 15 amino acids long. With V trimmed by 7 bases and J by 10 bases, 9 bases remained unmatched. Germline CDR1 reads MNHEY; CDR2 reads SMNVEV (reference sequence). CDR3 coding DNA: TGTGCCAGCAACCGACTAGCGGGAGGGCCGGGCGAGCAGTTCTTC. It translates to CASNRLAGGPGEQFF.

DNA of the CDR3: TGTGCCAGCAGCCGAGACAGGTTCAACTACGAGCAGTACTTC. Translating gives CASSRDRFNYEQYF. V usage is TRBV6-5 and J usage is TRBJ2-7, with D perhaps matching TRBD1 (6 bases). V was cut by 6 bases and J by 3 bases, with 15 bases left in between. CDR3 length equals 14 residues. Per germline, CDR1 MNHEY and CDR2 SVGAGI.